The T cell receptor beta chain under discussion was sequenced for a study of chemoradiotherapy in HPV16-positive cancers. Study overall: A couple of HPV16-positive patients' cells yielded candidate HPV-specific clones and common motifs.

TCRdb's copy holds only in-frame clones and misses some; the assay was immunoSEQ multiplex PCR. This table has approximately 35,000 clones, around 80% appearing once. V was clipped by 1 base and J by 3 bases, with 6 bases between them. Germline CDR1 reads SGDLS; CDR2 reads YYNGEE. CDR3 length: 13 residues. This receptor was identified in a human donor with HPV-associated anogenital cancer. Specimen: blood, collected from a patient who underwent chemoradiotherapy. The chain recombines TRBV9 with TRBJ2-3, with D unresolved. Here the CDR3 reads CASSVTPTDTQYF. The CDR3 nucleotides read TGTGCCAGCAGCGTAACCCCAACAGATACGCAGTATTTT.